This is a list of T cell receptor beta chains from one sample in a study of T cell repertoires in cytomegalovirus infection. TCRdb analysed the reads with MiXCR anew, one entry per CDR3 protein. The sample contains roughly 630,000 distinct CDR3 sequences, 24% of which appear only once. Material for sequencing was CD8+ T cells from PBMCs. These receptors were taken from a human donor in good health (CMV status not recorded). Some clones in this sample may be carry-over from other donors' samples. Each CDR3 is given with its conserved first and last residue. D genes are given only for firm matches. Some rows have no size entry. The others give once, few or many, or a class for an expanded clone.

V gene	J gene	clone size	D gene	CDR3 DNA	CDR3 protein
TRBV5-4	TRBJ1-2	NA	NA	TGTGCCAGCAGAAAACAGGAATATGGCTACACCTTC	CASRKQEYGYTF
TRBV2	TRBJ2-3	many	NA	TGTGCCAGCAGAACGGATACGCAGTATTTT	CASRTDTQYF
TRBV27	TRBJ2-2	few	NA	TGTGCCAGCAGTTTCCCCCTTGGCGCGAACACCGGGGAGCTGTTTTTT	CASSFPLGANTGELFF
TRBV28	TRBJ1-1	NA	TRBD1	TGTGCCAGCAGTTTAACCCCAGGGGGGGAAGCTTTCTTT	CASSLTPGGEAFF
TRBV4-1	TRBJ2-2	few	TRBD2	TGCGCCAGCAGCCATCCTCTAGCGGGGGGGCGAAGCACCGGGGAGCTGTTTTTT	CASSHPLAGGRSTGELFF
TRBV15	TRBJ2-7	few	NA	TGTGCCACCAGCAGAGATCTCCTGCTACAGGGGAGGGACGAGCAGTACTTC	CATSRDLLLQGRDEQYF
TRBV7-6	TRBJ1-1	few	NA	TGTGCCGTTGACCTTTTTAACACTGAAGCTTTCTTT	CAVDLFNTEAFF
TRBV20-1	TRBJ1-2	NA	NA	TGCATTGCTAGATATGGGAGCCATGGCTACACCTTC	CIARYGSHGYTF
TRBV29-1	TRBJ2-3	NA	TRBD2	TGCAGCGTTCTTCCCTCCGATCGGACTAGCCATAGCACAGATACGCAGTATTTT	CSVLPSDRTSHSTDTQYF
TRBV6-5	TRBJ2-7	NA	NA	TGTGCCAGCAGTTATAGAGGCTTAGGCGAGCAGTACTTC	CASSYRGLGEQYF
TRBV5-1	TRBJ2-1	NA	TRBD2	TGCGCCAGCAGCGTCTTAGCGGGGGGGGCCTACAATGAGCAGTTCTTC	CASSVLAGGAYNEQFF
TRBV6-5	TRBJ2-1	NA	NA	TGTGCCAGCAGTTACTCGGACGAGCCCTACAATGAGCAGTTCTTC	CASSYSDEPYNEQFF
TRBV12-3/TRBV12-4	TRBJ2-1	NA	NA	TGTGCCAGCAGTTTCGAATTCAGGGATGAGCAGTTCTTC	CASSFEFRDEQFF
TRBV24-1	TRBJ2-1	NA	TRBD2	TGTGCCACCAGTGACCCTCTGGGGACTAGCGGGCCCAGCTCCTACAATGAGCAGTTCTTC	CATSDPLGTSGPSSYNEQFF
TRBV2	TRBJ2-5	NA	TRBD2	TGTGCCAGCAGGTCGACTAGCGGGGGGCCCGGAGAGACCCAGTACTTC	CASRSTSGGPGETQYF
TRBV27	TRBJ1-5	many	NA	TGTGCCAGCAGTTTATACAGTAGCAATCAGCCCCAGCATTTT	CASSLYSSNQPQHF
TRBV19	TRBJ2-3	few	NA	TGTGCCAGTAGTCATGGGCTAGATACGCAGTATTTT	CASSHGLDTQYF
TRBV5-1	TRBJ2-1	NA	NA	TGCGCCAGCAGCGCGGCTAACAATGAGCAGTTCTTC	CASSAANNEQFF
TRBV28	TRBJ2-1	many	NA	TGTGCCAGCAGTTTAATTTTGGGCAATGAGCAGTTCTTC	CASSLILGNEQFF
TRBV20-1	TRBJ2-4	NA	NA	TGCAGTGCGCGGGCTGGAGGGGCCAAAAACATTCAGTACTTC	CSARAGGAKNIQYF
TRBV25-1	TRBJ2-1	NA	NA	TGTGCCAGCAGTGACTACGGCAGGTCAAATGAGCAGTTCTTC	CASSDYGRSNEQFF
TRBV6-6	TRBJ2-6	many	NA	TGTGCCAGCAGTTACGCACCCCGGACCGAGCTCTCTGGGGCCAACGTCCTGACTTTC	CASSYAPRTELSGANVLTF
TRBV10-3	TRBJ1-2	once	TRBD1	TGTGCCATCAGTCGGGACAGTGATGGCTATGGCTACACCTTC	CAISRDSDGYGYTF
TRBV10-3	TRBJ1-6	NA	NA	TGTGCCATCAGTGAGAGGGCCGCCTATAATTCACCCCTCCACTTT	CAISERAAYNSPLHF
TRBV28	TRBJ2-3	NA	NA	TGTGCCAGCAGTTTGCAAGACACAGATACGCAGTATTTT	CASSLQDTDTQYF
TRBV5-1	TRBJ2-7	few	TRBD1	TGCGCCAGCAGCCAGACAGGGGCCTACGAGCAGTACTTC	CASSQTGAYEQYF
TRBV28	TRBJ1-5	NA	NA	TGTGCCAGCAGTCGCCCGGAGAATCAGCCCCAGCATTTT	CASSRPENQPQHF
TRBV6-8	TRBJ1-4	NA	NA	TGTGCCAGCAGTTACTCGGCGTTGGGGGCCGGAGAAAAACTGTTTTTT	CASSYSALGAGEKLFF
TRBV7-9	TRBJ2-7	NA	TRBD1	TGTGCCAGCAGCCCCCGGGACAGACGCTCCTACGAGCAGTACTTC	CASSPRDRRSYEQYF
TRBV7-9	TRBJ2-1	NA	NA	TGTGCCAGCAGGCCAGGGCGCAATGAGCAGTTCTTC	CASRPGRNEQFF
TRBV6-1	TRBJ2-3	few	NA	TGTGCCAGCAGTGAAGCACCGCAGGCCAGAGATACGCAGTATTTT	CASSEAPQARDTQYF
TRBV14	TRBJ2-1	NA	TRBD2	TGTGCCAGCAGCCCCAGCGGGGGGGTGAGCTCCTACAATGAGCAGTTCTTC	CASSPSGGVSSYNEQFF
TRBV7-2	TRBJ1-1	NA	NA	TGTGCCAGCAGCTTGACATTAAGGAACACTGAAGCTTTCTTT	CASSLTLRNTEAFF
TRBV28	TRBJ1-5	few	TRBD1	TGTGCCAGCAGTTTCGTCCTGGCAGGGGGAAACAATCAGCCCCAGCATTTT	CASSFVLAGGNNQPQHF
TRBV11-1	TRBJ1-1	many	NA	TGTGCCAGCAGCTTAAGGAAGGGCAGATATTATAACACTGAAGCTTTCTTT	CASSLRKGRYYNTEAFF
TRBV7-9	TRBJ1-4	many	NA	TGTGCCAGCAGCTTGGAACAGGAAAATGAAAAACTGTTTTTT	CASSLEQENEKLFF
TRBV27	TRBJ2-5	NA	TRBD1	TGTGCCAGCAGTAAGACAGGGCTCTCGGGGGAGACCCAGTACTTC	CASSKTGLSGETQYF
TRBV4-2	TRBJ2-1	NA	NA	TGTGCCAGCAGCCAAGATTATGACCGAGGGGATGAGCAGTTCTTC	CASSQDYDRGDEQFF
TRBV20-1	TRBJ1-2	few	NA	TGCAGTGCTAGTGTGCCAGGGGAGTATGGCTACACCTTC	CSASVPGEYGYTF
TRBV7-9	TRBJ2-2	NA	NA	TGTGCCAGCAGCTATCGGACAGAGAACACCGGGGAGCTGTTTTTT	CASSYRTENTGELFF
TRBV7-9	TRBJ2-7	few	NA	TGTGCCAGCAGCTTACTCGGCAGGCCCCACGAGCAGTACTTC	CASSLLGRPHEQYF
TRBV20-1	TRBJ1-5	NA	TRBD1	TGCAGTGCGGAGGGCCAGGGGGACATCAATCAGCCCCAGCATTTT	CSAEGQGDINQPQHF
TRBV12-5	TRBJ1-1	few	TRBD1	TGTGCTACCCGAGGGACAGGGGAGGCTGAAGCTTTCTTT	CATRGTGEAEAFF
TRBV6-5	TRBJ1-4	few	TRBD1	TGTGCCAGCAGTTACTTGTGGACAGGGGCGGAAAAACTGTTTTTT	CASSYLWTGAEKLFF
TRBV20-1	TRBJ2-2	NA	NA	TGCAGTGCCGATCCCGGACTATCTAATTCGGGGCTGACCGGGGAGCTGTTTTTT	CSADPGLSNSGLTGELFF
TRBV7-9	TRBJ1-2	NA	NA	TGTGCCAGCAGCGCCGGGGGAGGCGGTGGCTACACCTTC	CASSAGGGGGYTF
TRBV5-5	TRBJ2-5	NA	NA	TGTGCCAGCAGCTTGGTGGCGGGGAGTAGGGAGACCCAGTACTTC	CASSLVAGSRETQYF
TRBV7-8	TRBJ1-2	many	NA	TGTGCCAGCAGCCCCGTTGACTCGACCTATGGCTACACCTTC	CASSPVDSTYGYTF
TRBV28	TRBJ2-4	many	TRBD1	TGTGCCAGCAGTCTCTGGACAGGGCGGACCAAAAACATTCAGTACTTC	CASSLWTGRTKNIQYF
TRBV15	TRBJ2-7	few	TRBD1	TGTGCCACCAGCCCAAGACAGGGGTCCCCCTACGAGCAGTACTTC	CATSPRQGSPYEQYF
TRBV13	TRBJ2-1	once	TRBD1	TGTGCCAGCAGCTTAGGGGTACAGGGGCCCTACAATGAGCAGTTCTTC	CASSLGVQGPYNEQFF
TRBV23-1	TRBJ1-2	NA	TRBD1	TGCGCCAGCAGTCAATCCGGGTCGGACAGGATGAGGGGGTACTATGGCTACACCTTC	CASSQSGSDRMRGYYGYTF
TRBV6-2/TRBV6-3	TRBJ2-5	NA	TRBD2	TGTGCCAGCAGTAACCCGACTAGCGGGGCTGAGACCCAGTACTTC	CASSNPTSGAETQYF
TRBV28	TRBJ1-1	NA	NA	TGTGCCAGCAGCCGTCGCGGGGGGAAGGACACTGAAGCTTTCTTT	CASSRRGGKDTEAFF